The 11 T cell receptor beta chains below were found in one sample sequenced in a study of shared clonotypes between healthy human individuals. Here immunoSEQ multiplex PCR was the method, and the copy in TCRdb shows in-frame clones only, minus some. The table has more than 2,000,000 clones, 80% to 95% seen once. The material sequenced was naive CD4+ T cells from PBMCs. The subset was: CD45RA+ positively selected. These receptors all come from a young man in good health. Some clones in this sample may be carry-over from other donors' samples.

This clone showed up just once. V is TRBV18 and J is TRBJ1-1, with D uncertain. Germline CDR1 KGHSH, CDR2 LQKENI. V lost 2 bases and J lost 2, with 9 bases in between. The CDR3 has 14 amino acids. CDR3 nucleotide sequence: TGTGCCAGCTCACCATCCAAGGGAAACACTGAAGCTTTCTTT. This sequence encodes CASSPSKGNTEAFF.

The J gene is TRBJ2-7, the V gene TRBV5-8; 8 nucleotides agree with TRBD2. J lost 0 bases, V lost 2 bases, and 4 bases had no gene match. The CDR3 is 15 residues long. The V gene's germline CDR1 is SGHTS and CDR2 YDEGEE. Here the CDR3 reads CASSLLAASSYEQYF. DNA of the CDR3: TGTGCCAGCAGCTTACTAGCGGCTAGCTCCTACGAGCAGTACTTC.

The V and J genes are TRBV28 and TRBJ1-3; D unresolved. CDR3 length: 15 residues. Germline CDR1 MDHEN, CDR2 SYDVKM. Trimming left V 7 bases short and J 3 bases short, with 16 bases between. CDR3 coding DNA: TGTGCCAGCAAGTTAGGGCTTGTCTATGGAAACACCATATATTTT. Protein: CASKLGLVYGNTIYF.

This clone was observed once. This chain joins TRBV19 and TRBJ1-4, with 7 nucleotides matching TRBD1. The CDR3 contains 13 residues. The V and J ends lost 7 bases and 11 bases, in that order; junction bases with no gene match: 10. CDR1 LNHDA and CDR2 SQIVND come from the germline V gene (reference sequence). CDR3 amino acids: CASTSDRAQKLFF. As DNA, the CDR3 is TGTGCCAGTACTTCCGACAGGGCTCAGAAACTGTTTTTT. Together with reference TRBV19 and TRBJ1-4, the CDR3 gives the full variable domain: DGGITQSPKYLFRKEGQNVTLSCEQNLNHDAMYWYRQDPGQGLRLIYYSQIVNDFQKGDIAEGYSVSREKKESFPLTVTSAQKNPTAFYLCASTSDRAQKLFFGSGTQLSVL.

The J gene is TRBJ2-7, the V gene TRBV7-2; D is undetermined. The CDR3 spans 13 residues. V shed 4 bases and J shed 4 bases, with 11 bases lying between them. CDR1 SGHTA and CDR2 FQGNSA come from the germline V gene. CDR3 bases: TGTGCCAGCAGCTGGGGTCCTCTTTACGAGCAGTACTTC. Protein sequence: CASSWGPLYEQYF. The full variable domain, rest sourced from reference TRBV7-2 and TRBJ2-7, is GAGVSQSPSNKVTEKGKDVELRCDPISGHTALYWYRQSLGQGLEFLIYFQGNSAPDKSGLPSDRFSAERTGGSVSTLTIQRTQQEDSAVYLCASSWGPLYEQYFGPGTRLTVT.

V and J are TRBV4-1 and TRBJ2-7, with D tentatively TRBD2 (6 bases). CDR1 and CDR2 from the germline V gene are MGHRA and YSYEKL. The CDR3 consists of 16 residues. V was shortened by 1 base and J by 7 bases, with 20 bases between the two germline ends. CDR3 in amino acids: CASSQGYYREPKEQYF. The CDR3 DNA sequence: TGCGCCAGCAGCCAAGGCTACTATCGGGAGCCCAAAGAGCAGTACTTC.

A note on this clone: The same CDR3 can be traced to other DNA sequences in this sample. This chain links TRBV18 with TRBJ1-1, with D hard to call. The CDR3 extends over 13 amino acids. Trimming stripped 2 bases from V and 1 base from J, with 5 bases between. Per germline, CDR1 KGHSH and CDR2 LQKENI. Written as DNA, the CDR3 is TGTGCCAGCTCACCAGGGAGGAACACTGAAGCTTTCTTT. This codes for CASSPGRNTEAFF.

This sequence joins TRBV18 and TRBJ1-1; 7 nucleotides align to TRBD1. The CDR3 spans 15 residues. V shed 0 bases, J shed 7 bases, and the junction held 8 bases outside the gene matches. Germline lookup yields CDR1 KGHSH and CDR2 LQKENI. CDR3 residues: CASSPPGTVRHEAFF. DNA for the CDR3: TGTGCCAGCTCACCACCGGGGACAGTTCGGCATGAAGCTTTCTTT.

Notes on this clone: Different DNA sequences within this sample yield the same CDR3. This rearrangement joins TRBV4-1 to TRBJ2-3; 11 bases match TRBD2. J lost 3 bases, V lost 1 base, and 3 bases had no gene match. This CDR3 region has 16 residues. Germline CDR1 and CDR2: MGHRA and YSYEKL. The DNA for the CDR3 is TGCGCCAGCAGCCAAGTTTTAGCGGGAGGGACAGATACGCAGTATTTT. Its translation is CASSQVLAGGTDTQYF.

The CDR3 coding sequence is TGTGCCAGCAGTGTATGGACTAGCGGGTTCACCGGGGAGCTGTTTTTT. Encoded protein: CASSVWTSGFTGELFF. The J gene is TRBJ2-2, the V gene TRBV6-1; TRBD2 matches 11 bases. V was pared by 4 bases and J by 4 bases, with 5 bases of the junction left unmatched. This CDR3 has 16 amino acids. Germline V gene data show CDR1 as MNHNS and CDR2 as SASEGT.

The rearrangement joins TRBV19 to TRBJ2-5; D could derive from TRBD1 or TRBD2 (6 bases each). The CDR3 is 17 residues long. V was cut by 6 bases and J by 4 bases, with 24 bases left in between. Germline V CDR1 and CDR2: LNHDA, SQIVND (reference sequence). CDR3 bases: TGTGCCAGTAGCCCCTATGCGACGGGGGCGGCCGGAGAGACCCAGTACTTC. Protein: CASSPYATGAAGETQYF.